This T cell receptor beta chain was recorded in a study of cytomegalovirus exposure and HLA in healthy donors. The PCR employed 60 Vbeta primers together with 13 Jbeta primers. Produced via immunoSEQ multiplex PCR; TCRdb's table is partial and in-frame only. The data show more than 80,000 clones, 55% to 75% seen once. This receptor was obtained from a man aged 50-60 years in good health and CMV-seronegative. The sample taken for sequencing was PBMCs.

CDR3 sequence: CASSPAYSSNQPQHF. CDR3 in DNA: TGCGCCAGCAGCCCAGCCTACAGTAGCAATCAGCCCCAGCATTTT. This chain connects TRBV4-1 to TRBJ1-5, with no clear D. There are 15 residues in the CDR3. V lost 4 bases to trimming and J lost 0 bases, with 10 bases between them. Per germline, CDR1 MGHRA and CDR2 YSYEKL.